The 22 T cell receptor beta chains given below trace back to one sample, sequenced in a study of blood T cell repertoires in COVID-19. Assay: immunoSEQ multiplex PCR; the TCRdb copy retains only in-frame clones and omits some. The table has around 370,000 clones, roughly 90% seen once. Source material: peripheral blood. The receptors were gathered from a woman between 65 and 79 years old with COVID-19, enrolled during active disease.

As DNA, the CDR3 is TGTGCCACCAGTGGGAAGCGGGGGGGCCCTGGCACAGATACGCAGTATTTT. This sequence encodes CATSGKRGGPGTDTQYF. V usage is TRBV24-1 and J usage is TRBJ2-3, with TRBD2 identical over 10 bases. With V trimmed by 5 bases and J by 1 base, 8 bases remained unmatched. Per germline, CDR1 KGHDR and CDR2 SFDVKD. CDR3 length: 17 amino acids.

The chain recombines TRBV9 with TRBJ2-1; D gene ambiguous. CDR3 length: 15 residues. Germline loops: CDR1 SGDLS, CDR2 YYNGEE. Trimming cost V 6 bases and J 0 bases, with 13 bases left between them. CDR3 nucleotides: TGTGCCAGCACCCGACTCGGAAGCTCCTACAATGAGCAGTTCTTC. Amino acids: CASTRLGSSYNEQFF. Combining the CDR3 with reference TRBV9 and TRBJ2-1 gives the whole variable domain DSGVTQTPKHLITATGQRVTLRCSPRSGDLSVYWYQQSLDQGLQFLIQYYNGEERAKGNILERFSAQQFPDLHSELNLSSLELGDSALYFCASTRLGSSYNEQFFGPGTRLTVL.

The chain is built from TRBV5-4 and TRBJ1-1, with 9 bases lining up with TRBD1. The CDR3 contains 13 residues. Trimming removed 6 bases from V and 8 bases from J; junction bases left unmatched: 8. Germline V CDR1 and CDR2: SGHNT, YYREEE (reference sequence). As DNA, the CDR3 is TGTGCCAGCAAACTCGACACAGGGGGCGAAGCTTTCTTT. As protein: CASKLDTGGEAFF.

The V gene is TRBV29-1, the J gene TRBJ1-2, with D hard to call. Germline V gene lookup returns CDR1 SQVTM and CDR2 ANQGSEA. With 1 base removed from V and 6 bases from J, the gap between germline ends came to 18 bases. This CDR3 region has 15 residues. The CDR3 nucleotides read TGCAGCGTTGAAGCCCCATGGAGGGCTGGAGATGGCTACACCTTC. Protein: CSVEAPWRAGDGYTF.

To note about this clone: One end of the junction varies from germline; a read error may be responsible. This rearrangement joins TRBV6-5 to TRBJ1-1; D is perhaps TRBD1 (5 bases). Germline V lookup: CDR1 MNHEY, CDR2 SVGAGI. This CDR3 is built from 11 residues. The CDR3 region is CASSPGRGNIF. In nucleotides, the CDR3 is TGTGCCAGCAGTCCGGGACGCGGGAACATCTTT.

The chain links TRBV9 to TRBJ2-5; TRBD2 aligns across 8 bases. Germline trimming cut 3 bases from V and 2 bases from J; bases unmatched to any gene: 3. Germline V gene lookup returns CDR1 SGDLS and CDR2 YYNGEE. This CDR3 contains 14 residues. The DNA for the CDR3 is TGTGCCAGCAGCGGATCGGGGGGGCAAGAGACCCAGTACTTC. Protein product: CASSGSGGQETQYF.

The V gene is TRBV6-5, the J gene TRBJ1-1, with no clear D. V gave up 5 bases and J gave up 10 bases, with 14 bases separating them. The CDR3 length is 12 residues. Germline V gene sequence: CDR1 MNHEY, CDR2 SVGAGI. The CDR3 loop reads CASSPGPRGAFF. DNA of the CDR3: TGTGCCAGCAGTCCCGGGCCGCGGGGAGCTTTCTTT.

V gene TRBV19 combines with J gene TRBJ1-3, with TRBD1 identical over 11 bases. After removal of 7 bases from V and 2 bases from J, the junction contained 13 bases not matched to a gene. The length of the CDR3 is 18 residues. CDR1 LNHDA and CDR2 SQIVND come from the germline V gene (reference sequence). CDR3 protein: CASTRTGGDKATGNTIYF. The DNA for the CDR3 is TGTGCCAGTACCAGGACAGGGGGCGATAAAGCAACTGGAAACACCATATATTTT.

The CDR3 loop reads CSVERTLNTEAFF. For the CDR3, the DNA is TGCAGCGTTGAAAGGACATTGAACACTGAAGCTTTCTTT. The genes are TRBV29-1 and TRBJ1-1; the D gene is possibly TRBD1 (5 bases). Germline CDR1 and CDR2: SQVTM and ANQGSEA. The CDR3 contains 13 residues. Trimming cost V 2 bases and J 0 bases, with 7 bases left between them.

The rearrangement uses TRBV12-5 and TRBJ1-4; 7 nucleotides align to TRBD1. With 7 bases clipped from V and 4 bases from J, the junction kept 9 bases outside the gene matches. This CDR3 spans 15 amino acids. Germline CDR1 and CDR2: LGHNT and FRNRAP. CDR3 sequence reads: CASARRGEINEKLFF. CDR3 coding DNA: TGTGCTAGTGCCCGCAGGGGGGAAATTAATGAAAAACTGTTTTTT.

The CDR3 bases are TGCGCCAGCAGCTTGGACAGGTTCGGGGAGACCCAGTACTTC. Translating gives CASSLDRFGETQYF. J is TRBJ2-5 and V is TRBV5-1; weak D call: TRBD1 (5 bases). This CDR3 comprises 14 residues. CDR1 and CDR2 (germline): SGHRS, YFSETQ. V was trimmed by 0 bases and J by 5 bases, leaving 11 bases between them.

The chain has TRBV30 and TRBJ1-1; maybe TRBD1 (6 bases). V shed 7 bases and J shed 5 bases, with 17 bases lying between them. Germline loops: CDR1 GTSNPN, CDR2 SVGIG (reference sequence). The CDR3 runs to 13 residues. This CDR3 reads CAFHRGIRTEAFF. CDR3 DNA sequence: TGTGCCTTCCATAGGGGGATCAGGACTGAAGCTTTCTTT.

V and J are TRBV7-6 and TRBJ2-5; D not resolved. The CDR3 extends over 14 amino acids. Germline-derived CDR1 and CDR2 are SGHVS and FNYEAQ. V was shortened by 5 bases and J by 7 bases, with 17 bases between the two germline ends. The CDR3 spells CASSTYQVEGTQYF. Written as DNA, the CDR3 is TGTGCCAGCAGCACCTACCAGGTGGAAGGGACCCAGTACTTC.

This sequence joins TRBV30 and TRBJ2-3; 7 nucleotides align to TRBD2. Germline V gene lookup returns CDR1 GTSNPN and CDR2 SVGIG (reference sequence). The CDR3 covers 17 residues. V lost 4 bases, J lost 6 bases, and 19 bases stayed unmatched. CDR3 amino acids: CAWKRWRGTLLADTQYF. The CDR3, as DNA: TGTGCCTGGAAAAGGTGGCGGGGGACCCTGTTAGCGGATACGCAGTATTTT.

This clone was picked up one time. This chain links TRBV2 with TRBJ2-7, with 10 positions matching TRBD2. The CDR3 contains 17 residues. The V and J ends lost 4 bases and 0 bases, in that order; junction bases with no gene match: 9. CDR1 and CDR2 from the germline V gene are SNHLY and FYNNEI. The CDR3 DNA follows: TGTGCCAGCAGTGTAACTAGCGGGGATCCCCGCTCCTACGAGCAGTACTTC. Protein product: CASSVTSGDPRSYEQYF.

In its sample, this clone was seen a few times. The V call is TRBV9, the J call TRBJ1-4; a possible D gene is TRBD1 (6 bases). CDR1 and CDR2 (germline): SGDLS, YYNGEE. This CDR3 contains 15 residues. The V gene lost 0 bases and the J gene lost 8 bases, with 14 bases spanning the gap. The CDR3, as DNA: TGTGCCAGCAGCGTAGAGGCAGGGGATCGCGAAAAACTGTTTTTT. Its protein product is CASSVEAGDREKLFF. Full variable domain (rest looked up from reference TRBV9 and TRBJ1-4): DSGVTQTPKHLITATGQRVTLRCSPRSGDLSVYWYQQSLDQGLQFLIQYYNGEERAKGNILERFSAQQFPDLHSELNLSSLELGDSALYFCASSVEAGDREKLFFGSGTQLSVL.

J is TRBJ2-3 and V is TRBV24-1, with 7 bases aligning to TRBD1. CDR1 and CDR2 from the germline V gene are KGHDR and SFDVKD. The V gene end was trimmed by 1 base and the J gene end by 0 bases; junction bases not matched to a gene: 6. The CDR3 is made up of 17 amino acids. The CDR3 DNA reads TGTGCCACCAGTGATTTCGGGACAGCCAACAGCACAGATACGCAGTATTTT. This translates into CATSDFGTANSTDTQYF.

The J gene is TRBJ2-2, the V gene TRBV4-3, with TRBD1 as a possible D gene (5 bases). V lost 0 bases and J 7 bases, leaving 9 bases between the germline ends. The CDR3 has 14 residues. CDR1 LGHNA and CDR2 YSLEER come from the germline V gene. Here the CDR3 reads CASSQEEGVGELFF. The CDR3 DNA reads as TGCGCCAGCAGCCAAGAAGAAGGGGTCGGGGAGCTGTTTTTT.

The V call is TRBV3-1 (or the pseudogene TRBV3-2), the J call TRBJ2-5; 11 positions match TRBD2. Losses at the gene ends were 0 bases for V and 4 bases for J; bases not matched to a gene: 4. CDR3 length equals 16 residues. The germline CDR1 and CDR2 sequences are LGHDT and YNNKEL (reference sequence). CDR3 in amino acids: CASSQDPSGGRETQYF. Written as DNA, the CDR3 is TGTGCCAGCAGCCAAGACCCTAGCGGGGGGCGAGAGACCCAGTACTTC.

This chain links TRBV7-9 with TRBJ1-4, with TRBD1 identical over 8 bases. Germline CDR1 SEHNR, CDR2 FQNEAQ (reference sequence). The ends lost 2 bases at V and 5 bases at J; junction bases unmatched: 10. This CDR3 contains 17 residues. DNA of the CDR3: TGTGCCAGCAGCTTAATTTCGACAGGGGTAGGGAATGAAAAACTGTTTTTT. It encodes CASSLISTGVGNEKLFF. The full variable domain, in which reference TRBV7-9 and TRBJ1-4 provide the parts outside the CDR3, is DTGVSQNPRHKITKRGQNVTFRCDPISEHNRLYWYRQTLGQGPEFLTYFQNEAQLEKSRLLSDRFSAERPKGSFSTLEIQRTEQGDSAMYLCASSLISTGVGNEKLFFGSGTQLSVL.

CDR3 region: CASSTGSSSYNEQFF. In DNA form, the CDR3 reads TGCGCCAGCAGCACAGGGTCGAGCTCCTACAATGAGCAGTTCTTC. This chain links TRBV5-1 with TRBJ2-1; a possible D gene is TRBD1 (6 bases). With 4 bases removed from V and 0 bases from J, the gap between germline ends came to 11 bases. Germline CDR1 and CDR2: SGHRS and YFSETQ. The CDR3 runs to 15 residues.

The chain has TRBV2 and TRBJ2-7, with a weak D call TRBD2 (6 bases). With 4 bases removed from V and 3 bases from J, the gap between germline ends came to 13 bases. There are 14 residues in the CDR3. Germline V CDR1 and CDR2: SNHLY, FYNNEI. The CDR3, as DNA: TGTGCCAGCAGTGGCTCGGGGGTCGACTACGAGCAGTACTTC. It encodes CASSGSGVDYEQYF.